One and the same sample provided the 15 T cell receptor beta chains below, sequenced in a study of blood T cell repertoires in COVID-19. Measured with immunoSEQ multiplex PCR; TCRdb has only the in-frame clones, and not every one. The table has more than 150,000 clones, 87% seen once. The sequencing input was peripheral blood. The source of these receptors is a woman aged 70 to 79 with COVID-19, enrolled during active disease.

In this sample, this clone turned up a few times. J is TRBJ2-5 and V is TRBV7-8; 7 bases fit TRBD2. V shed 5 bases, J shed 5 bases, and the junction held 5 bases outside the gene matches. The CDR3 runs to 13 residues. Germline loops: CDR1 SGHVS, CDR2 FQNEAQ. In DNA, the CDR3 is TGTGCCAGCAGCCCCGTGGGGGGGGAGACCCAGTACTTC. Its protein product is CASSPVGGETQYF.

The rearrangement uses TRBV3-1 (or the pseudogene TRBV3-2) and TRBJ2-5, with D possibly TRBD2 on 6 matching bases. Germline values: CDR1 LGHDT, CDR2 YNNKEL (reference sequence). V was shortened by 4 bases and J by 5 bases, with 11 bases between the two germline ends. This CDR3 is built from 13 residues. For the CDR3, the DNA is TGTGCCAGCAGCCGGGACTGGGGGGAGACCCAGTACTTC. Protein sequence: CASSRDWGETQYF.

The rearrangement uses TRBV30 and TRBJ1-6, with D perhaps matching TRBD1 (5 bases). The germline gives CDR1 GTSNPN, CDR2 SVGIG (reference sequence). The V end lost 8 bases, the J end lost 7 bases, and 18 bases lay between the germline ends. There are 14 residues in the CDR3. Here the CDR3 DNA reads TGTGCCCGTCGGGACTTCGGACGAAATTCACCCCTCCACTTT. Translating gives CARRDFGRNSPLHF.

This sequence joins TRBV6-5 and TRBJ1-6; maybe TRBD1 (6 bases). Trimming shortened V by 7 bases and J by 9 bases, and 13 bases separated the two germline ends. CDR1 MNHEY and CDR2 SVGAGI come from the germline V gene. The CDR3 length is 13 residues. In DNA form, the CDR3 reads TGTGCCAGCACCGGGGGGCAAGGTTCACCCCTCCACTTT. It is translated as CASTGGQGSPLHF.

The DNA of the CDR3 is TGTGCCAGCAGTGAATATCGGGGCTACACCTTC. It codes for CASSEYRGYTF. J is TRBJ1-2 and V is TRBV25-1; D is ambiguous. The CDR3 extends over 11 amino acids. The V end lost 0 bases, the J end lost 8 bases, and 4 bases lay between the germline ends. CDR1 and CDR2 from the germline V gene are MGHDK and SYGVNS.

The chain links TRBV7-3 to TRBJ2-5; D may be TRBD2 (6 bases). The germline CDR1 and CDR2 sequences are SGHTA and FQGTGA. The CDR3 is made up of 16 amino acids. The ends were cut back, 6 bases at V and 5 bases at J, with 22 bases in the middle. CDR3 bases: TGTGCCAGCAGTCCCGGGGTGAGACGCCGGGGGGAGACCCAGTACTTC. Its protein is CASSPGVRRRGETQYF. The full variable domain, in which reference TRBV7-3 and TRBJ2-5 provide the parts outside the CDR3, is GAGVSQTPSNKVTEKGKYVELRCDPISGHTALYWYRQSLGQGPEFLIYFQGTGAADDSGLPNDRFFAVRPEGSVSTLKIQRTERGDSAVYLCASSPGVRRRGETQYFGPGTRLLVL.

The chain recombines TRBV2 with TRBJ1-2; TRBD1 aligns across 8 bases. J was trimmed by 8 bases and V by 3 bases; bases with no gene match: 5. The CDR3 covers 13 residues. From germline, CDR1 is SNHLY and CDR2 FYNNEI. CDR3 nucleotide sequence: TGTGCCAGCAGTGACAGGGGGCGAAGGGGCTACACCTTC. It yields the protein CASSDRGRRGYTF.

The chain combines TRBV18 with TRBJ1-2; D perhaps matches TRBD1 (6 bases). V shed 2 bases and J shed 8 bases, with 15 bases lying between them. The CDR3 has 14 residues. Germline V gene data show CDR1 as KGHSH and CDR2 as LQKENI. The DNA of the CDR3 is TGTGCCAGCTCACCATACCAGGGGCCTGGAGGCTACACCTTC. This gives the protein CASSPYQGPGGYTF. The full variable domain, with the rest looked up from reference TRBV18 and TRBJ1-2, is NAGVMQNPRHLVRRRGQEARLRCSPMKGHSHVYWYRQLPEEGLKFMVYLQKENIIDESGMPKERFSAEFPKEGPSILRIQQVVRGDSAAYFCASSPYQGPGGYTFGSGTRLTVV.

This chain joins TRBV19 and TRBJ2-4, with 7 bases matching TRBD2. The CDR3 has 18 amino acids. The ends lost 3 bases at V and 0 bases at J; junction bases unmatched: 11. CDR1 and CDR2 from the germline V gene are LNHDA and SQIVND (reference sequence). CDR3 DNA sequence: TGTGCCAGTAGTATTGCCCATAGCGGGTTACTAGCCAAAAACATTCAGTACTTC. It translates to CASSIAHSGLLAKNIQYF. Drawing the rest from reference TRBV19 and TRBJ2-4, the complete variable domain is DGGITQSPKYLFRKEGQNVTLSCEQNLNHDAMYWYRQDPGQGLRLIYYSQIVNDFQKGDIAEGYSVSREKKESFPLTVTSAQKNPTAFYLCASSIAHSGLLAKNIQYFGAGTRLSVL.

Turning to this clone: At one boundary the junction diverges from the germline segment, which might be a read error. V is TRBV4-2 and J is TRBJ2-2; 7 bases fit TRBD2. Germline assignment: CDR1 LGHNA and CDR2 YNFKEQ. The length of the CDR3 is 14 residues. CDR3 nucleotides: TGTGCCAGCAGCCAGGGGGGGAACCCCGGGGAGCTGTTTTTT. This codes for CASSQGGNPGELFF.

The chain combines TRBV30 with TRBJ1-3; D possibly corresponds to TRBD1 (5 bases). The CDR3 totals 13 residues. V lost 0 bases and J lost 7, with 10 bases in between. Germline values: CDR1 GTSNPN, CDR2 SVGIG (reference sequence). The DNA for the CDR3 is TGTGCCTGGAGTGTAGCGGGGGGGAACACCATATATTTT. It encodes CAWSVAGGNTIYF.

The chain combines TRBV19 with TRBJ2-7, with TRBD2 matching 10 bases. Trimming cost V 5 bases and J 0 bases; bases outside gene matches: 7. This CDR3 comprises 16 residues. Germline CDR1 reads LNHDA; CDR2 reads SQIVND (reference sequence). CDR3 residues: CASSVGLAVSSYEQYF. The CDR3 nucleotides read TGTGCCAGTAGTGTCGGACTAGCGGTGAGCTCCTACGAGCAGTACTTC.

The V gene is TRBV30, the J gene TRBJ1-4; 8 positions agree with TRBD1. Germline-derived CDR1 and CDR2 are GTSNPN and SVGIG (reference sequence). Trimming cost V 7 bases and J 4 bases; bases outside gene matches: 14. The CDR3 has 16 residues. The CDR3, as DNA: TGTGCCTTGACGGACGCGGCCGGACAGGGTAATGAAAAACTGTTTTTT. This encodes CALTDAAGQGNEKLFF.

The V and J genes are TRBV29-1 and TRBJ2-7; maybe TRBD1 (5 bases). This CDR3 spans 14 amino acids. CDR1 and CDR2 (germline): SQVTM, ANQGSEA. Trimming left V 4 bases short and J 4 bases short, with 17 bases between. CDR3 amino acids: CSVAQGLISYEQYF. DNA of the CDR3: TGCAGCGTTGCTCAGGGCTTAATATCGTACGAGCAGTACTTC.

This clone was detected once. CDR3 sequence (DNA): TGCGCCAGCAGCCAAGATTTGGGGGGGCGCTCAGATAATTCACCCCTCCACTTT. This codes for CASSQDLGGRSDNSPLHF. The V call is TRBV4-3, the J call TRBJ1-6; D possibly corresponds to TRBD1 (6 bases). Trimming left V 0 bases short and J 5 bases short, with 17 bases between. Germline loops: CDR1 LGHNA, CDR2 YSLEER. This CDR3 spans 18 amino acids.